Each of the 19 T cell receptor beta chains below was sequenced from the same sample in a study of naive and memory T cell subsets. Study findings and constraints: Possibly reflecting memory cells re-expressing CD45RA, a few larger clonotypes occurred in naive repertoires, especially CD8.

The beta constant-region primer was an equimolar mix of two oligonucleotides covering TRBC1 and TRBC2. Nested alpha and beta constant-region primers with the SP2 primer drove four PCR rounds on ligated cDNA. Via MiXCR, TCRdb re-called the UMI-ligation and nested PCR reads, giving one row per CDR3 protein. The sample records over 80,000 distinct CDR3 sequences, about 11% being singletons. Their antigens remain unidentified. The sequenced sample was naive CD4+ T cells from blood. Receptors were obtained from a human donor in good health.

The chain uses TRBV4-1 and TRBJ2-7, with TRBD1 matching over 9 bases. Germline lookup yields CDR1 MGHRA and CDR2 YSYEKL. This CDR3 is 17 amino acids long. Trimming removed 4 bases from V and 3 bases from J; junction bases left unmatched: 13. The CDR3 DNA sequence: TGCGCCAGCAGCCGCTTCTTGTATGAGACAGGGGGCTACGAGCAGTACTTC. This codes for CASSRFLYETGGYEQYF.

The table lists this clonotype with many counts. The chain combines TRBV25-1 with TRBJ1-5; the D gene is possibly TRBD1 (6 bases). V was trimmed by 3 bases and J by 2 bases, leaving 8 bases between them. In germline, CDR1 is MGHDK, CDR2 SYGVNS. The CDR3 covers 14 residues. The CDR3 DNA reads as TGTGCCAGCAGTGACACAGGGCGCAATCAGCCCCAGCATTTT. Translated: CASSDTGRNQPQHF.

The V gene is TRBV12-3 or TRBV12-4, the J gene TRBJ1-2, with D perhaps TRBD1 (5 bases). The CDR3 totals 11 residues. Trimming removed 10 bases from V and 6 bases from J, with 12 bases in between. CDR3 region: CAMWGSDGYTF. CDR3 nucleotide sequence: TGTGCCATGTGGGGGTCGGATGGCTACACCTTC.

This clonotype was seen at least ten times. The CDR3 DNA reads as TGTGCCAGCAGGGGGCTCGGGGGCACAGATACGCAGTATTTT. Its translation: CASRGLGGTDTQYF. V and J are TRBV6-2 or TRBV6-3 and TRBJ2-3; possibly TRBD1 or TRBD2 for D (5 bases each). The germline CDR1 and CDR2 sequences are MNHEY and SVGEGT. This CDR3 region has 14 residues. V lost 6 bases and J lost 1, with 11 bases in between.

Many counts were recorded for this clonotype. CDR3 residues: CASTRRAAGLTYEQYF. The CDR3 bases are TGTGCCAGCACCCGAAGGGCGGCGGGACTTACCTACGAGCAGTACTTC. The chain carries TRBV7-2 and TRBJ2-7; D is possibly TRBD2 (6 bases). The CDR3 is 16 residues long. Germline assignment: CDR1 SGHTA and CDR2 FQGNSA. Trimming shortened V by 7 bases and J by 2 bases, and 21 bases separated the two germline ends. The variable domain in full, completed from reference TRBV7-2 and TRBJ2-7, reads GAGVSQSPSNKVTEKGKDVELRCDPISGHTALYWYRQSLGQGLEFLIYFQGNSAPDKSGLPSDRFSAERTGGSVSTLTIQRTQQEDSAVYLCASTRRAAGLTYEQYFGPGTRLTVT.

The chain combines TRBV20-1 with TRBJ2-3; the match to TRBD1 covers 8 bases. V lost 6 bases, J lost 4 bases, and 6 bases stayed unmatched. Per germline, CDR1 DFQATT and CDR2 SNEGSKA (reference sequence). The CDR3 is 13 amino acids. CDR3 bases: TGCAGTGCGCGGACAGGGTACGCAGATACGCAGTATTTT. Translation gives CSARTGYADTQYF.

The genes are TRBV6-6 and TRBJ2-1; D is uncertain. This CDR3 is built from 15 residues. Trimming pared 4 bases from V and 0 bases from J, leaving 10 bases between. The germline gives CDR1 MNHNY, CDR2 SVGAGI (reference sequence). CDR3 nucleotide sequence: TGTGCCAGCAGTTCTTGGACGAGCTCCTACAATGAGCAGTTCTTC. Amino acid sequence: CASSSWTSSYNEQFF.

This clonotype has more than one count but fewer than ten. The chain recombines TRBV6-2 or TRBV6-3 with TRBJ2-1, with 9 nucleotides matching TRBD2. CDR3 length equals 19 residues. V lost 6 bases, J lost 8 bases, and 23 bases stayed unmatched. The germline V gene has CDR1 MNHEY and CDR2 SVGEGT. The CDR3, as DNA: TGTGCCAGCAGAAAGAGGGGGGGGTCAGCGGGAGGAAGAGTCTATGAGCAGTTCTTC. The encoded protein is CASRKRGGSAGGRVYEQFF.

This clonotype was recorded a few times. For the CDR3, the DNA is TGTGCCAGCAGTTTAACTAGCGGGCCCCGGAATGAGCAGTTCTTC. The encoded protein is CASSLTSGPRNEQFF. The gene calls are TRBV6-5 and TRBJ2-1; TRBD2 matches at 9 bases. This CDR3 region has 15 residues. Trimming at V came to 4 bases and at J to 7 bases, leaving 8 bases not matched to a gene. Germline V gene lookup returns CDR1 MNHEY and CDR2 SVGAGI.

The genes are TRBV29-1 and TRBJ1-1, with 10 bases aligning to TRBD1. The CDR3 sequence is 13 residues long. V dropped 8 bases and J dropped 5; count of bases not matched to a gene: 8. Germline CDR1 and CDR2: SQVTM and ANQGSEA. The DNA for the CDR3 is TGCAGCCTACGACAGGGGGCGAGAACTGAAGCTTTCTTT. Its protein is CSLRQGARTEAFF.

This clonotype was detected only a few times. The genes are TRBV7-3 and TRBJ2-4; TRBD2 matches at 7 bases. Germline-derived CDR1 and CDR2 are SGHTA and FQGTGA. V shed 5 bases, J shed 1 base, and the junction held 5 bases outside the gene matches. CDR3 length: 15 amino acids. In nucleotides, the CDR3 is TGTGCCAGCAGCACCGAACTAGCGGCCAAAAACATTCAGTACTTC. Encoded protein: CASSTELAAKNIQYF.

This clonotype was seen a few times. This rearrangement joins TRBV10-3 to TRBJ2-7; D uncertain. V was cut by 4 bases and J by 4 bases, with 5 bases left in between. CDR3 size: 11 residues. Germline V gene sequence: CDR1 ENHRY, CDR2 SYGVKD. The CDR3 protein is CAISGGYEQYF. CDR3 coding DNA: TGTGCCATCAGTGGGGGATACGAGCAGTACTTC.

This clonotype was counted at least ten times. The chain uses TRBV15 and TRBJ2-1; 13 bases match TRBD2. V gave up 2 bases and J gave up 5 bases; unmatched junction bases: 12. Germline CDR1 is LNHNV and CDR2 is YYDKDF (reference sequence). The CDR3 extends over 19 amino acids. CDR3 coding DNA: TGTGCCACCAGCAGACAACTTCCCGGGACTAGCGGGAAAAACAATGAGCAGTTCTTC. This encodes CATSRQLPGTSGKNNEQFF.

The V and J genes are TRBV4-1 and TRBJ2-3, with D perhaps matching TRBD1 (5 bases). Trimming pared 5 bases from V and 0 bases from J, leaving 15 bases between. CDR1 and CDR2 from the germline V gene are MGHRA and YSYEKL. This CDR3 has 16 amino acids. Written as DNA, the CDR3 is TGCGCCAGCAGCAATAGACAGCAGACTAGCACAGATACGCAGTATTTT. Residues: CASSNRQQTSTDTQYF.

This clonotype was observed a handful of times. The V and J genes are TRBV29-1 and TRBJ2-7; D might be TRBD1 or TRBD2, each matching 5 bases. Deletions cut 4 bases from V and 6 bases from J, with 19 bases between. The CDR3 extends over 14 amino acids. The germline V gene has CDR1 SQVTM and CDR2 ANQGSEA. DNA of the CDR3: TGCAGCGTTGCGTCCGGGACCCAACGCGGCGAGCAGTACTTC. This encodes CSVASGTQRGEQYF.

In its sample, this clonotype was seen a few times. V is TRBV5-5 and J is TRBJ2-1; the match to TRBD1 covers 7 bases. The trim removed 2 bases at V and 0 bases at J, leaving 5 bases unmatched. CDR1 is SGHKS, CDR2 YYEKEE, per germline (reference sequence). CDR3 length: 16 residues. DNA of the CDR3: TGTGCCAGCAGCTTTAGACAGGGAAGCTCCTACAATGAGCAGTTCTTC. As protein: CASSFRQGSSYNEQFF.

This clonotype occurred a few times. Sequence at one end of the junction differs from germline and may be a read error. The chain has TRBV3-1 and TRBJ1-3; D ambiguous. The CDR3 runs 11 residues. The V gene's germline CDR1 is LGHDT and CDR2 YNNKEL (reference sequence). CDR3 sequence: CASSQPGAVNF. The CDR3 DNA reads as TGTGCCAGCAGCCAACCCGGTGCAGTGAATTTT.

This clonotype was counted many times. J is TRBJ2-3 and V is TRBV11-3; D ambiguous. The V and J ends lost 3 bases and 0 bases respectively, with 7 bases between them. The germline V gene encodes CDR1 SGHNT and CDR2 YENEEA. This CDR3 region has 14 residues. CDR3 loop: CASSLAVSTDTQYF. CDR3 nucleotides: TGTGCCAGCAGCTTGGCAGTAAGCACAGATACGCAGTATTTT.

This clonotype was observed a few times. The CDR3: CASSRMTSGGADQETQYF. As DNA, the CDR3 is TGTGCCAGCAGCCGCATGACTAGCGGGGGGGCCGACCAAGAGACCCAGTACTTC. J is TRBJ2-5 and V is TRBV7-7; TRBD2 matches at 14 bases. The CDR3 covers 18 residues. Germline CDR1 reads SSHAT; CDR2 reads FNYEAQ (reference sequence). The J segment lost 0 bases and the V segment lost 5 bases, leaving 8 bases of the junction unmatched.